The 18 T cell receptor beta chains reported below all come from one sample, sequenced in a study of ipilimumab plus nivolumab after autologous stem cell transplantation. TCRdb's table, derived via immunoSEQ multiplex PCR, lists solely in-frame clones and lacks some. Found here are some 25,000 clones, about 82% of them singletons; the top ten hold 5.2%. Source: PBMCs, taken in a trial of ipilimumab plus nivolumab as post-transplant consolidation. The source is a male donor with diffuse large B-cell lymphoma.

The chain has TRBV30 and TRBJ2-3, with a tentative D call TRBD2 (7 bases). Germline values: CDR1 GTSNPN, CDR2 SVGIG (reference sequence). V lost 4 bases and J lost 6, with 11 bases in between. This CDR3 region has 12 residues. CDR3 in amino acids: CAWKGGGDTQYF. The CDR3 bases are TGTGCCTGGAAAGGGGGGGGTGATACGCAGTATTTT. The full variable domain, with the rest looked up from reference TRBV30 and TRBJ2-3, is SQTIHQWPATLVQPVGSPLSLECTVEGTSNPNLYWYRQAAGRGLQLLFYSVGIGQISSEVPQNLSASRPQDRQFILSSKKLLLSDSGFYLCAWKGGGDTQYFGPGTRLTVL.

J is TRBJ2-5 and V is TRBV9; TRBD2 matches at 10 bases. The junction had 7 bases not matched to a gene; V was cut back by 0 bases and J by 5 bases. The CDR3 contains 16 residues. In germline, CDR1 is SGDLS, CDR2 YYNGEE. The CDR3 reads CASSVVASGGQETQYF. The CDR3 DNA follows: TGTGCCAGCAGCGTAGTGGCTAGCGGGGGCCAGGAGACCCAGTACTTC.

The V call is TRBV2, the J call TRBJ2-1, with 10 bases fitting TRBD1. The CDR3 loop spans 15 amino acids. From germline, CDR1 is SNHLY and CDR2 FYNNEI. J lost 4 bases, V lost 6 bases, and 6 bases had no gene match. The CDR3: CASRGDRGRYNEQFF. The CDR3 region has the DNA TGTGCCAGCAGGGGGGACAGGGGCAGGTACAATGAGCAGTTCTTC.

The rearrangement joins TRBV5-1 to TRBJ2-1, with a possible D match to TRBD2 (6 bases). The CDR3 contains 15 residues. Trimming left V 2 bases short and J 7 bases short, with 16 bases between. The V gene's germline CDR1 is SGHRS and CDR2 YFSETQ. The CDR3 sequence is CASSFRDSGLNEQFF. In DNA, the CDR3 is TGCGCCAGCAGCTTCCGGGACTCTGGGCTAAATGAGCAGTTCTTC.

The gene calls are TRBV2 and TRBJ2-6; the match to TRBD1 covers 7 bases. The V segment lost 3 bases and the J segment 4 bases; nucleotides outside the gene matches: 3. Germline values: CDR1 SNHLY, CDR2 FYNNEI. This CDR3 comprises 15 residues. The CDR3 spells CASSETGLGANVLTF. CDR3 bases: TGTGCCAGCAGTGAGACAGGGTTGGGGGCCAACGTCCTGACTTTC.

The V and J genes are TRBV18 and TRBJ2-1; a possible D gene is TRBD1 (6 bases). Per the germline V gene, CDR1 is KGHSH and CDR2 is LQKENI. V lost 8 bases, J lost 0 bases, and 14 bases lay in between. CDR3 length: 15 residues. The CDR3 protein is CASGKQGYSYNEQFF. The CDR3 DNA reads TGTGCCAGCGGGAAACAGGGATACTCCTACAATGAGCAGTTCTTC.

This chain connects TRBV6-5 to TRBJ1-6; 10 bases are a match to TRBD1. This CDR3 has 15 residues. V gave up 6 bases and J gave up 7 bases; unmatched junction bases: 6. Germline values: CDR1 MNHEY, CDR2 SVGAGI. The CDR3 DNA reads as TGTGCCAGCAGAAGACAGGGGGCTCAGAATTCACCCCTCCACTTT. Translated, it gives CASRRQGAQNSPLHF.

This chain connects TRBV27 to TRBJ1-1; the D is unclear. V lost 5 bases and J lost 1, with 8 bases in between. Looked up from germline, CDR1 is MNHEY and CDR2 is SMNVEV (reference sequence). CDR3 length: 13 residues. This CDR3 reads CASSTQRNTEAFF. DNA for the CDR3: TGTGCCAGCAGTACACAGAGGAACACTGAAGCTTTCTTT.

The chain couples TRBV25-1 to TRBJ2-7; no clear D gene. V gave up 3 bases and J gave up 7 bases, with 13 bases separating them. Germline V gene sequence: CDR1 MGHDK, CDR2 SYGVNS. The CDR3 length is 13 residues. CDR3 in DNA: TGTGCCAGCAGTGAGTTGGGCAATCGGGAGCAGTACTTC. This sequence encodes CASSELGNREQYF.

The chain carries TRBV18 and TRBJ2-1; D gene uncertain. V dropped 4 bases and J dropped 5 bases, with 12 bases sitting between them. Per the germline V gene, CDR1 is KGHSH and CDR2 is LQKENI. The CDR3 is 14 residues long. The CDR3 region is CASSQQPENNEQFF. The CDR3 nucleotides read TGTGCCAGCTCACAGCAACCGGAAAACAATGAGCAGTTCTTC.

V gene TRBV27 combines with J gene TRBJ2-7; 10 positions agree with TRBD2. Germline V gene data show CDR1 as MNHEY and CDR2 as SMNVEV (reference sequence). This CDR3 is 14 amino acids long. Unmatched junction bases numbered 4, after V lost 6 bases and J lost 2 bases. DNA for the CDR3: TGTGCCAGCAGGCTAGCGGGGGAGACCTACGAGCAGTACTTC. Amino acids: CASRLAGETYEQYF.

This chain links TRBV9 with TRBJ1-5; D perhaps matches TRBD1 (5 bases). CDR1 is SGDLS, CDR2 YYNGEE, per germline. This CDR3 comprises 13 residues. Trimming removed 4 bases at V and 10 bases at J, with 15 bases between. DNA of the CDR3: TGTGCCAGCAGCCCGGGGACGGAGGGACCCCAGCATTTT. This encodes CASSPGTEGPQHF.

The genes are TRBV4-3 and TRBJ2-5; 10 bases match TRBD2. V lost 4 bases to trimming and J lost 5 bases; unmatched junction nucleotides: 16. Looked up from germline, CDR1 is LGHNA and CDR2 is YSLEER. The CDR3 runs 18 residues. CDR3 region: CASSPGRASGGPRETQYF. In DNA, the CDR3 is TGCGCCAGCAGCCCTGGGAGGGCTAGCGGGGGCCCGCGTGAGACCCAGTACTTC.

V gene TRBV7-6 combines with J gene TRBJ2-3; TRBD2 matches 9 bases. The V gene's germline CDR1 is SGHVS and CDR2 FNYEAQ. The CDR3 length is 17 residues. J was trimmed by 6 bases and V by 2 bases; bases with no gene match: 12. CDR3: CASSLSPRGGATDTQYF. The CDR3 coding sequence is TGTGCCAGCAGCTTATCTCCCCGCGGGGGGGCAACGGATACGCAGTATTTT.

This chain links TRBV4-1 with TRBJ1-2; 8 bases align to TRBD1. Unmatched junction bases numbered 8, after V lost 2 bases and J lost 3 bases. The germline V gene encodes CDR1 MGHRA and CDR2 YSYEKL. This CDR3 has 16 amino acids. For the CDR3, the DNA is TGCGCCAGCAGCCAATCGGCGACAGGGGAAGACTATGGCTACACCTTC. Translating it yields CASSQSATGEDYGYTF.

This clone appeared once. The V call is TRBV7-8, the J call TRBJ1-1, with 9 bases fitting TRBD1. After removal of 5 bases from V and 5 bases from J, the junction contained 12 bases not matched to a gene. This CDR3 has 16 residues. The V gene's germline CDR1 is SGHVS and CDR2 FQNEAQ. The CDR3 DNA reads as TGTGCCAGCAGCACCCGTCCCGGGACAGGGTATACTGAAGCTTTCTTT. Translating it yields CASSTRPGTGYTEAFF.

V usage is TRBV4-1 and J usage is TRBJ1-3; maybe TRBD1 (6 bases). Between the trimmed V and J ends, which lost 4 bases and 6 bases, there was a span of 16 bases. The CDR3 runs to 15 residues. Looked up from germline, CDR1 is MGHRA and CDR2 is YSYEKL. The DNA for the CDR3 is TGCGCCAGCAGCCCCGACGGGGGCTGGGAAAACACCATATATTTT. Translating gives CASSPDGGWENTIYF.

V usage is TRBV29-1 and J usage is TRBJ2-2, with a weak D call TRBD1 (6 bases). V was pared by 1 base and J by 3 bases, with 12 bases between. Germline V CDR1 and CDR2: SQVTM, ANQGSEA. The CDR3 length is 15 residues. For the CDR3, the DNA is TGCAGCGTTGAAGTGCAGGGGCATGACACCGGGGAGCTGTTTTTT. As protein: CSVEVQGHDTGELFF.